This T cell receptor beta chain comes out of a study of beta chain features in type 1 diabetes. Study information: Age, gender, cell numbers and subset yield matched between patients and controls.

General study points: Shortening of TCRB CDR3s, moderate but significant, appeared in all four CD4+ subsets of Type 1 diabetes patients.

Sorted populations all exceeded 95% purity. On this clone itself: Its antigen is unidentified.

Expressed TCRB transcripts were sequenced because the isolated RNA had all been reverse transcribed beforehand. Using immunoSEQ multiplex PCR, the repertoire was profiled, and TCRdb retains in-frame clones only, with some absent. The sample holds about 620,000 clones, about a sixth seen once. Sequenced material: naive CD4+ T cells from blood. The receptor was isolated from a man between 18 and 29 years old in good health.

In DNA, the CDR3 is TGCGCCAGCAGCCGCCCAGGACAGGGAATCCAAGAGACCCAGTACTTC. As protein: CASSRPGQGIQETQYF. This chain joins TRBV4-3 and TRBJ2-5; 8 bases fit TRBD1. V shed 4 bases, J shed 1 base, and the junction held 8 bases outside the gene matches. From germline, CDR1 is LGHNA and CDR2 YSLEER. CDR3 length: 16 amino acids.